These T cell receptor beta chains were read from a single sample in a study of a mutant IDH1 vaccine in newly diagnosed glioma. The data were produced by immunoSEQ multiplex PCR, yet TCRdb's version contains in-frame clones alone and is incomplete. Of about 86,000 clones in the sample, roughly 85% are singletons; the top ten hold approximately 2.3%. No cognate antigen is known for these TCRs. This specimen consisted of PBMCs, obtained from a glioma patient whose treatment included an IDH1 peptide vaccine. These receptors came from a man in his thirties or forties with glioma. Some clones in this sample may be carry-over from other donors' samples. CDR3s include the opening cysteine and the closing phenylalanine or tryptophan. The order of the fields is clone size, V gene, D gene, J gene, CDR3 length, CDR3 protein, CDR3 DNA. A D gene is named only where the DNA matches it firmly. Not all rows give a size; the values are once, few, many and, for expanded clones, a class.

>-|TRBV19|TRBD1|TRBJ1-4|15
CASSHRDRVEEKLFF
TGTGCCAGTAGCCACCGCGACAGGGTGGAGGAAAAACTGTTTTTT
>-|TRBV5-6|-|TRBJ2-1|16
CASSLSSLPSYNEQFF
TGTGCCAGCAGCTTGAGTAGTCTTCCCTCCTACAATGAGCAGTTCTTC
>-|TRBV18|-|TRBJ2-1|14
CASSPGGSYNEQFF
TGTGCCAGCTCACCGGGCGGCTCCTACAATGAGCAGTTCTTC
>-|TRBV30|-|TRBJ2-1|12
CAWEKGIYEQFF
TGTGCCTGGGAGAAGGGGATCTATGAGCAGTTCTTC
>once|TRBV2|-|TRBJ2-1|12
CASGTIYNEQFF
TGTGCCAGCGGAACGATTTACAATGAGCAGTTCTTC
>once|TRBV9|TRBD1|TRBJ1-4|16
CASSVGGGQGLEKLFF
TGTGCCAGCAGCGTAGGGGGTGGACAGGGGCTAGAAAAACTGTTTTTT
>-|TRBV30|-|TRBJ2-7|13
CAWSAELIYEQYF
TGTGCCTGGAGTGCGGAACTTATCTACGAGCAGTACTTC
>-|TRBV7-2|-|TRBJ1-3|15
CASSFFLGSGNTIYF
TGTGCCAGCAGCTTTTTTTTGGGATCTGGAAACACCATATATTTT
>-|TRBV2|TRBD2|TRBJ2-1|16
CASELAAGIGHNEQFF
TGTGCCAGCGAACTCGCAGCGGGAATCGGCCACAATGAGCAGTTCTTC
>-|TRBV6-1|-|TRBJ1-1|14
CASSSWGQNTEAFF
TGTGCCAGCAGTTCTTGGGGCCAGAACACTGAAGCTTTCTTT
>-|TRBV9|TRBD1|TRBJ2-3|16
CASSPGTGVSTDTQYF
TGTGCCAGCAGCCCCGGGACAGGAGTCAGCACAGATACGCAGTATTTT
>-|TRBV5-1|TRBD1|TRBJ1-1|14
CASSQRTGGNEAFF
TGCGCCAGCAGCCAACGGACAGGGGGGAATGAAGCTTTCTTT
>-|TRBV15|TRBD2|TRBJ2-4|14
CATKAGGFENIQYF
TGTGCCACCAAGGCGGGAGGGTTTGAAAACATTCAGTACTTC
>-|TRBV18|TRBD1|TRBJ2-7|15
CASSPPAKGAYEQYF
TGTGCCAGCTCACCACCGGCGAAGGGGGCGTACGAGCAGTACTTC
>-|TRBV7-9|-|TRBJ1-3|16
CASSYLRPGRGNTIYF
TGTGCCAGCAGCTACCTACGCCCGGGCCGCGGAAACACCATATATTTT
>-|TRBV4-2|-|TRBJ2-2|16
CASSQGLARRTGELFF
TGTGCCAGCAGCCAAGGGTTGGCGCGGCGGACCGGGGAGCTGTTTTTT
>-|TRBV2|-|TRBJ1-1|13
CASSEASRGEAFF
TGTGCCAGCAGTGAAGCTTCAAGGGGTGAAGCTTTCTTT
>once|TRBV30|TRBD1|TRBJ2-7|15
CAWSVRDRGSYEQYF
TGTGCCTGGAGTGTCCGGGACAGGGGCTCCTACGAGCAGTACTTC
>-|TRBV9|TRBD2|TRBJ2-5|16
CASSVGASGSVETQYF
TGTGCCAGCAGCGTAGGTGCTAGCGGGAGTGTCGAGACCCAGTACTTC
>-|TRBV7-3|-|TRBJ2-1|13
CASSSGSLNEQFF
TGTGCCAGCAGCTCCGGATCCCTCAATGAGCAGTTCTTC
>-|TRBV7-6|-|TRBJ2-7|13
CASSPGSNYEQYF
TGTGCCAGCAGCCCGGGATCGAACTACGAGCAGTACTTC
>few|TRBV7-2|TRBD1|TRBJ1-2|15
CASSSDPGTAYGYTF
TGTGCCAGCAGCTCCGACCCCGGGACAGCCTATGGCTACACCTTC
>-|TRBV9|-|TRBJ1-1|10
CASGGEALFF
TGTGCCAGCGGGGGGGAGGCCCTCTTCTTT
>once|TRBV28|TRBD2|TRBJ2-5|14
CASSLGLAQETQYF
TGTGCCAGCAGTTTAGGACTAGCGCAAGAGACCCAGTACTTC
>-|TRBV6-1|-|TRBJ1-3|16
CASSEGVWQGLDTIYF
TGTGCCAGCAGTGAAGGGGTTTGGCAGGGGTTGGACACCATATATTTT
>-|TRBV9|-|TRBJ1-2|15
CASSVASRTGYGYTF
TGTGCCAGCAGCGTAGCTAGCAGAACAGGTTATGGCTACACCTTC
>-|TRBV10-3|-|TRBJ2-6|14
CAISEGAGANVLTF
TGTGCCATCAGTGAGGGGGCTGGGGCCAACGTCCTGACTTTC
>-|TRBV7-2|-|TRBJ2-1|15
CASSHIRGGVDEQFF
TGTGCCAGCAGCCACATAAGGGGGGGCGTTGATGAGCAGTTCTTC
>few|TRBV4-2|TRBD1|TRBJ1-2|15
CASSQESTGSYGYTF
TGTGCCAGCAGCCAAGAGTCGACAGGGTCCTATGGCTACACCTTC